These T cell receptor beta chains were read from a single sample in a study of esophageal squamous cell carcinoma under preoperative chemotherapy. Using its own MiXCR run on the PCR reads, TCRdb lists one record per CDR3 protein. The sample lists tens of thousands of distinct CDR3 sequences, 49% occurring once. Sample collection was performed from a patient given preoperative chemotherapy. The receptors were gathered from a human donor with esophageal squamous cell carcinoma. The donor label of this sample is uncertain. Both conserved end residues are part of each CDR3. Each record gives: D gene, J gene, V gene, clone size, CDR3 DNA, CDR3 protein. The D gene is left open where the match is weak. Expanded clones get a size class; other rows say once, few or many, or leave the size out.

TRBD2	TRBJ2-4	TRBV7-6	.	TGTGCCAGCAGCTTGGATGCGGGGATCGGGGGGGGTGCCCAAGACACTCAGTACTTC	CASSLDAGIGGGAQDTQYF
.	TRBJ2-3	TRBV12-3/TRBV12-4	few	TGTGCCAGCAGCCAGCTTCGCGGGGGCCCCGATACGCAGTATTTT	CASSQLRGGPDTQYF
.	TRBJ2-4	TRBV12-3/TRBV12-4	.	TGTGCGGGTATCTGGCGCCGTGACCAAAACATCCAGTACTTC	CAGIWRRDQNIQYF
TRBD2	TRBJ2-4	TRBV7-2	.	TGTGCCAGCAGGGTAGCGGGGGGGGGGGCCCAAGACACTCAGTACTTC	CASRVAGGGAQDTQYF
.	TRBJ2-3	TRBV7-2	.	TGTGCCAGCAGCTGCGTCTCGGGAGTGGGAACCAAAAATACGCAGTATTTT	CASSCVSGVGTKNTQYF
TRBD1	TRBJ2-1	TRBV27	.	TGTGCCACCCGAATCGCGGACAGGGGCCGGGAGCAGTTCTTC	CATRIADRGREQFF
TRBD2	TRBJ2-3	TRBV6-1	many	TGTGCCAGCTCGATTAGCGGGAGTGTTAGCACAGATACGCAGTATTTT	CASSISGSVSTDTQYF
.	TRBJ2-4	TRBV12-3/TRBV12-4	.	TGTGCGGGGACCGCGCCCGGGGCCCAAAACATTCAGTACTTC	CAGTAPGAQNIQYF
.	TRBJ2-5	TRBV11-2	many	TGTGCCAGCAGCTTAGGAGTAAAGGAGACCCAGTACTTC	CASSLGVKETQYF
.	TRBJ2-4	TRBV12-3/TRBV12-4	.	TGTGCCAGCAGTTCCGGACTGGGGCTGGGAGCCAAAGACACTCAGTATTTC	CASSSGLGLGAKDTQYF
.	TRBJ2-7	TRBV6-1	.	TGTGCCAGCAGTGCCTTAGAAGGGGTCCCCTACGAGCAGTACTTC	CASSALEGVPYEQYF
.	TRBJ2-2	TRBV7-2	many	TGTGCCAGCAGCTTAGCGGGGGGGGAGCTGTTTTTT	CASSLAGGELFF
TRBD2	TRBJ2-4	TRBV7-2	.	TGTGCCGGCCGCCGCGGACTAGCCAAAGACATTCAGTACTTC	CAGRRGLAKDIQYF
.	TRBJ2-3	TRBV7-2	.	TGTGCCAGCGGGGGGCAGGGGGGGAGTGGGAAAGATACCCAGTATTTT	CASGGQGGSGKDTQYF
.	TRBJ2-3	TRBV7-6	few	TGTGCCAGCAGCTTAGCCATCCAGGATACGCAGTATTTT	CASSLAIQDTQYF
.	TRBJ2-4	TRBV4-1	many	TGCGCCAGCAGCCTAAAGGTAGGGGACGGCATTCAGTACTTC	CASSLKVGDGIQYF
TRBD2	TRBJ2-5	TRBV7-2	.	TGTGCGGGGAGCGGGGGCCGAGACCAAGAGTCCCAGTACTTC	CAGSGGRDQESQYF
.	TRBJ2-5	TRBV7-3	.	TGTGCCAGCAGCTTCCAGGCGGTCGAGGTGGGGGAGACCCAGTACTTC	CASSFQAVEVGETQYF
.	TRBJ1-1	TRBV11-3	.	TGTGCCAGCAGCCTAGGAGGGGCCGTAGCTTTCTTT	CASSLGGAVAFF
.	TRBJ2-3	TRBV7-8	.	TGTGCCAGCGGGGCCGGAGGGGACTTTAGCACAGATACGCAGTATTTC	CASGAGGDFSTDTQYF
.	TRBJ2-3	TRBV7-6	.	TGTGCGGGGCACGGGGGCCGCAACCAAGAGACCCAGTACTTT	CAGHGGRNQETQYF
.	TRBJ2-1	TRBV19	.	TGTGCCAGTAGCCTCGGAGGGGGACGCAGCTACGAGCAGTTCTTC	CASSLGGGRSYEQFF
TRBD2	TRBJ2-7	TRBV11-3	.	TGTGCCAGCAGCTTATCGGGAGGGTCACCCTACGAGCAGTACTTC	CASSLSGGSPYEQYF
TRBD2	TRBJ2-1	TRBV7-6	once	TGTGCCAGCAGCCCGAGCGGGGCGAGTCTCTCCGGGGCGTCCCAGTTCTTC	CASSPSGASLSGASQFF
.	TRBJ2-1	TRBV19	few	TGTGCCAGTAGTATAGGACAGTACCACAATGAGCAGTTCTTC	CASSIGQYHNEQFF
TRBD2	TRBJ2-3	TRBV7-9	few	TGTGCCAGCAGCCCCCGGGGGGGTGCCCTTAGCGGGACAGATACGCAGTATTTT	CASSPRGGALSGTDTQYF